The 8 T cell receptor beta chains below all came from one sample that was sequenced in a study of cytomegalovirus exposure and HLA in healthy donors (dated by TCRdb to the late 2010s). Library preparation used the immunoSEQ multiplex PCR assay. The multiplex PCR relied on a mix of 60 forward primers for TCR Vbeta segments and 13 reverse primers for TCR Jbeta segments. TCRdb holds this immuneACCESS table with in-frame rearrangements only. Some clones are missing; in checked studies, unresolved V genes explain under half, and the rest has no known cause. The table kept for this sample lists over 35,000 clones. Together, the top ten hold approximately 1.8% of the sample. The material sequenced was PBMCs. The receptor source for this set is a woman aged 25 to 45 in good health and CMV-seronegative.

V usage is TRBV5-1 and J usage is TRBJ2-1; D is possibly TRBD1 (5 bases). The CDR3 runs 15 residues. Germline loops: CDR1 SGHRS, CDR2 YFSETQ. V was clipped by 2 bases and J by 5 bases, with 14 bases between them. The CDR3 nucleotides read TGCGCCAGCAGCTTCAGCAGGGCAGCAAACAATGAGCAGTTCTTC. This gives the protein CASSFSRAANNEQFF.

The V gene is TRBV6-5, the J gene TRBJ2-7, with 11 positions matching TRBD2. V was pared by 6 bases and J by 2 bases, with 6 bases of the junction left unmatched. The CDR3 is made up of 15 amino acids. In germline, CDR1 is MNHEY, CDR2 SVGAGI. The CDR3 bases are TGTGCCAGCAGACAAACTAGCGGGAGCGCCTACGAGCAGTACTTC. It encodes CASRQTSGSAYEQYF.

J is TRBJ2-4 and V is TRBV6-5, with D perhaps TRBD1 (6 bases). The length of the CDR3 is 14 residues. CDR1 and CDR2 (germline): MNHEY, SVGAGI. V was cut by 6 bases and J by 1 base, with 10 bases left in between. The CDR3 sequence: CASSPQGAKNIQYF. In nucleotides, the CDR3 is TGTGCCAGCAGCCCCCAGGGGGCCAAAAACATTCAGTACTTC.

This sequence joins TRBV5-1 and TRBJ1-4; 10 bases are a match to TRBD1. V lost 7 bases to trimming and J lost 8 bases; unmatched junction nucleotides: 2. Looked up from germline, CDR1 is SGHRS and CDR2 is YFSETQ. The CDR3 length is 12 residues. For the CDR3, the DNA is TGCGCCAGCGGGACAGGGGACGAAAAACTGTTTTTT. Translated: CASGTGDEKLFF.

The rearrangement links TRBV28 to TRBJ1-4; 11 nucleotides align to TRBD1. V shed 5 bases and J 8 bases; nucleotides not matched to a gene: 7. The CDR3 contains 15 residues. Germline assignment: CDR1 MDHEN and CDR2 SYDVKM. The CDR3 region has the DNA TGTGCCAGCAGTACCCACGGGACAGGGGGAGAAAAACTGTTTTTT. It specifies CASSTHGTGGEKLFF. Supplemented by reference TRBV28 and TRBJ1-4, the full variable domain reads DVKVTQSSRYLVKRTGEKVFLECVQDMDHENMFWYRQDPGLGLRLIYFSYDVKMKEKGDIPEGYSVSREKKERFSLILESASTNQTSMYLCASSTHGTGGEKLFFGSGTQLSVL.

The CDR3: CASSRTSGYVYEQYF. The DNA of the CDR3 is TGTGCCAGCAGCAGGACTAGCGGGTATGTCTACGAGCAGTACTTC. This rearrangement joins TRBV7-2 to TRBJ2-7, with 11 bases fitting TRBD2. Trimming took 5 bases from V and 3 from J; bases not matched to a gene: 6. CDR1 and CDR2 (germline): SGHTA, FQGNSA. This CDR3 is built from 15 residues.

The chain links TRBV6-5 to TRBJ2-7; 12 nucleotides match TRBD2. CDR1 is MNHEY, CDR2 SVGAGI, per germline. The CDR3 consists of 16 residues. V lost 3 bases, J lost 6 bases, and 9 bases stayed unmatched. This CDR3 is CASSYLPGLAGGEQYF. In DNA form, the CDR3 reads TGTGCCAGCAGTTATCTCCCGGGACTAGCGGGCGGCGAGCAGTACTTC.

The CDR3 nucleotides are TGTGCCAGCAGTTCGACAGGGGGCGCGGGAACCGATGGCTACACCTTC. Its protein product is CASSSTGGAGTDGYTF. The gene calls are TRBV28 and TRBJ1-2; 10 nucleotides agree with TRBD1. Losses at the gene ends were 4 bases for V and 6 bases for J; bases not matched to a gene: 11. The CDR3 runs to 16 residues. Germline V gene sequence: CDR1 MDHEN, CDR2 SYDVKM.